This T cell receptor (beta chain) was profiled in a study of beta chain features in type 1 diabetes. The overall study: Patients did not differ from healthy donors in age, gender or cell yield. Notes on the study in general: Among patients with Type 1 diabetes, TCRB CDR3s were moderately but significantly shorter in every one of the four CD4+ subsets.

Deletions cut 1 base from V and 2 bases from J, with 6 bases between. This CDR3 comprises 14 residues. Per germline, CDR1 SGHVS and CDR2 FQNEAQ. About this clone: Antigen specificity is unknown.

The entirety of the isolated RNA underwent reverse transcription, so expressed TCRB transcripts were sequenced. The data were produced by immunoSEQ multiplex PCR, yet TCRdb's version contains in-frame clones alone and is incomplete. The sample yields hundreds of thousands of clones, over 11% seen once. Specimen: naive CD4+ T cells from blood. This sequence joins TRBV7-8 and TRBJ1-3; D remains ambiguous. This receptor was obtained from a man between 25 and 39 years old with type 1 diabetes. Written as DNA, the CDR3 is TGTGCCAGCAGCTTAGGAGGGACTGGAAACACCATATATTTT. It translates to CASSLGGTGNTIYF.